This T cell receptor beta chain was profiled in a study of T cell responses to AZD1222 COVID-19 vaccine. Points from the study as a whole: Receipt of two AZD1222 doses was followed by a rise in Spike-specific TCR breadth and depth. White British people made up most donors, females outnumbered males, and clonal diversity was possibly underestimated.

Timing groups of about 4 and about 12 weeks for second doses were pooled. There are many counts of this clone. Its antigen is unidentified. Profiling relied on immunoSEQ multiplex PCR, and the TCRdb table lists in-frame clones only, not all of them. The table records 100,000 to 150,000 clones, around 83% of them present only once. Germline assignment: CDR1 SGHAT and CDR2 FQDESV (reference sequence). V was pared by 5 bases and J by 6 bases, with 2 bases of the junction left unmatched. The CDR3 totals 13 residues. Sequencing was performed on peripheral blood, taken 28 days after the second AZD1222 dose. The source is an adult who received the AZD1222 COVID-19 vaccine. The genes are TRBV11-1 and TRBJ2-1, with 9 bases matching TRBD2. Written as DNA, the CDR3 is TGTGCCAGCAGCGGACTAGCGCGCAATGAGCAGTTCTTC. It is translated as CASSGLARNEQFF.